The T cell receptor (beta chain) described here comes from a study of blood T cell repertoires in COVID-19. Whole-study context: Donors in the United States, Italy and Spain gave samples during acute or convalescent COVID-19. T cells, B-cell-depleted T cells, or PBMCs provided the cDNA or gDNA that served as material.

Germline V gene sequence: CDR1 SQVTM, CDR2 ANQGSEA. The V and J ends lost 2 bases and 4 bases respectively, with 14 bases between them. This CDR3 spans 14 amino acids. This clone was found a few times. In the study's own analysis: Quantification of nucleated cells was approximated via reference gene primer amplification. Clones were read by immunoSEQ multiplex PCR, and TCRdb kept only the in-frame ones, dropping some. V and J calls and clone size are as listed in that table; D and trimming were resolved from the DNA. The sample records about 270,000 clones, 65% to 85% being singletons. Seattle patients were enrolled during active infection and followed longitudinally.

This clonotype originated in a human donor with COVID-19, enrolled during active disease. The donor label of this sample is uncertain. Sequences were obtained from peripheral blood. J is TRBJ1-1 and V is TRBV29-1; the D gene is possibly TRBD1 (5 bases). Here the CDR3 DNA reads TGCAGCGTTGAATCAGGGTTCCTGGGCACTGAAGCTTTCTTT. Protein: CSVESGFLGTEAFF.